Only one count was recorded for the clone carrying this T cell receptor beta chain. Antigen unknown. Germline CDR1 reads LNHDA; CDR2 reads SQIVND (reference sequence). The CDR3 is made up of 14 amino acids. Trimming removed 3 bases from V and 7 bases from J, with 15 bases in between. Some clones are missing from TCRdb's copy, which holds only in-frame ones; the method was immunoSEQ multiplex PCR. This sample yields around 140,000 clones, of which approximately 92% are seen a single time; approximately 3.8% belongs to the top ten. These data originate in a study of T cell responses to AZD1222 COVID-19 vaccine. General study results and limits: Clonal diversity may have been underestimated, and the donors were mostly white British, with more females than males. Vaccine-associated CD4 TCRs ranged over spike, dominating at 160-218 and 743-854. Repertoires were collected only later (after the peak T cell response had occurred).

The starting material was peripheral blood, obtained 28 days after the second AZD1222 dose. This clonotype was sampled from an adult who received the AZD1222 COVID-19 vaccine. This chain links TRBV19 with TRBJ1-2; possibly TRBD1 for D (5 bases). DNA for the CDR3: TGTGCCAGTAGTATGTGGCCAGGGCTCCGTGGCTACACCTTC. Translation: CASSMWPGLRGYTF.